This entry concerns a single TCR beta chain. Looked up from germline, CDR1 is SGHRS and CDR2 is YFSETQ. The V end was cut by 2 bases, the J end by 10 bases, with 19 bases between. This CDR3 region has 16 residues. Original data processing: It was from reference gene primer amplification that nucleated cell counts were estimated. This table comes from immunoSEQ multiplex PCR, and its TCRdb copy is limited to in-frame clones, with some not included. The V and J calls and clone size come from that table; D and trimming were worked out from the DNA. The sample has about 140,000 clones, around 83% seen once. These data are taken from a study of blood T cell repertoires in COVID-19. Study as a whole: Material from acute and convalescent COVID-19 was sourced from the United States, Italy and Spain. T cells, B-cell-depleted T cells, or PBMCs supplied cDNA or gDNA.

The TCR was taken from a woman older than 75 with acute or convalescent COVID-19. The sequencing input was peripheral blood. This chain connects TRBV5-1 to TRBJ1-6; no clear D gene. CDR3 residues: CASSFYEGASGSPLHF. The CDR3 coding sequence is TGCGCCAGCAGCTTCTACGAGGGAGCTAGCGGATCACCCCTCCACTTT.